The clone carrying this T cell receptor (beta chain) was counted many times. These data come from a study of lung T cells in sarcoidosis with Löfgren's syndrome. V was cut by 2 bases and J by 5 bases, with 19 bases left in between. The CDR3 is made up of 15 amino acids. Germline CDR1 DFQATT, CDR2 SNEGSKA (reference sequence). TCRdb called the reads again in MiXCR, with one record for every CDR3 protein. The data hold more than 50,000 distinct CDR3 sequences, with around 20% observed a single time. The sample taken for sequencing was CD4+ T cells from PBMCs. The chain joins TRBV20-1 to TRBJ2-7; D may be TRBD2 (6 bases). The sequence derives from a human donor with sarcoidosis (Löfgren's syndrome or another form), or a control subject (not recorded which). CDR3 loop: CSARRGSGSGNEQYF. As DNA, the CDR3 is TGCAGTGCTAGACGGGGGAGTGGCTCTGGGAACGAGCAGTACTTC.